This is a list of T cell receptor beta chains from one sample in a study of technical replicates of blood from a few donors. Here immunoSEQ multiplex PCR was the method, and the copy in TCRdb shows in-frame clones only, minus some. This sample carries 75,000 to 95,000 clones, about 93% of them seen once, and the ten largest clones take approximately 0.27%. The sample comprised T cells isolated from PBMCs. These receptors originate from a human donor in good health. CDR3s include the opening cysteine and the closing phenylalanine or tryptophan. Fields, in order: V gene, D gene, J gene, clone size, CDR3 protein, CDR3 DNA. D genes are given only for firm matches. Clone sizes are given selectively: once, few, many, or a class where the clone is expanded.

V gene: TRBV5-1
D gene: TRBD1
J gene: TRBJ1-1
clone size: NA
CDR3 protein: CASSLSDRVVEAFF
CDR3 DNA: TGCGCCAGCAGCTTGTCGGACAGGGTGGTTGAAGCTTTCTTT

V gene: TRBV29-1
D gene: TRBD2
J gene: TRBJ2-1
clone size: NA
CDR3 protein: CSVVRGSGGASNEQFF
CDR3 DNA: TGCAGCGTTGTCCGGGGCAGCGGGGGGGCCTCCAATGAGCAGTTCTTC

V gene: TRBV6-1
D gene: TRBD1
J gene: TRBJ2-7
clone size: once
CDR3 protein: CASGHRDRVSYEQYF
CDR3 DNA: TGTGCCAGCGGCCACCGGGACAGGGTCTCCTACGAGCAGTACTTC

V gene: TRBV28
D gene: TRBD2
J gene: TRBJ2-3
clone size: NA
CDR3 protein: CASSAAGYGKNTDTQYF
CDR3 DNA: TGTGCCAGCAGCGCAGCGGGATACGGGAAAAACACAGATACGCAGTATTTT

V gene: TRBV25-1
D gene: NA
J gene: TRBJ2-3
clone size: NA
CDR3 protein: CASSAGTVSTDTQYF
CDR3 DNA: TGTGCCAGCAGCGCCGGGACTGTCAGCACAGATACGCAGTATTTT

V gene: TRBV4-1
D gene: NA
J gene: TRBJ1-1
clone size: once
CDR3 protein: CASSQVDGRVTEAFF
CDR3 DNA: TGCGCCAGCAGCCAAGTAGACGGCAGGGTCACTGAAGCTTTCTTT

V gene: TRBV4-1
D gene: TRBD2
J gene: TRBJ2-7
clone size: NA
CDR3 protein: CASSSRGGASYEQYF
CDR3 DNA: TGCGCCAGCAGCTCCCGCGGGGGGGCTTCCTACGAGCAGTACTTC

V gene: TRBV29-1
D gene: TRBD1
J gene: TRBJ2-7
clone size: NA
CDR3 protein: CSVERDRGEEQYF
CDR3 DNA: TGCAGCGTCGAGCGGGACAGGGGGGAAGAGCAGTACTTC

V gene: TRBV19
D gene: TRBD1
J gene: TRBJ1-1
clone size: once
CDR3 protein: CASSIDRANTEAFF
CDR3 DNA: TGTGCCAGTAGTATCGACAGGGCGAACACTGAAGCTTTCTTT

V gene: TRBV12-5
D gene: NA
J gene: TRBJ2-1
clone size: NA
CDR3 protein: CASGLVLGLNYNEQFF
CDR3 DNA: TGTGCTAGTGGTTTGGTACTAGGGCTGAACTACAATGAGCAGTTCTTC

V gene: TRBV30
D gene: NA
J gene: TRBJ1-1
clone size: few
CDR3 protein: CAWRLHSTEAFF
CDR3 DNA: TGTGCCTGGCGACTTCATTCCACTGAAGCTTTCTTT

V gene: TRBV9
D gene: NA
J gene: TRBJ1-2
clone size: NA
CDR3 protein: CASSTPGGPNYGYTF
CDR3 DNA: TGTGCCAGCAGCACCCCCGGGGGGCCAAACTATGGCTACACCTTC

V gene: TRBV5-1
D gene: TRBD2
J gene: TRBJ2-5
clone size: NA
CDR3 protein: CASSLEERGAIQETQYF
CDR3 DNA: TGCGCCAGCAGCTTGGAGGAGCGGGGGGCAATCCAAGAGACCCAGTACTTC

V gene: TRBV5-1
D gene: NA
J gene: TRBJ2-5
clone size: once
CDR3 protein: CASSWTVQETQYF
CDR3 DNA: TGCGCCAGCAGCTGGACAGTCCAAGAGACCCAGTACTTC

V gene: TRBV5-1
D gene: NA
J gene: TRBJ1-1
clone size: few
CDR3 protein: CASSFTETVNTEAFF
CDR3 DNA: TGCGCCAGCAGCTTCACAGAGACGGTGAACACTGAAGCTTTCTTT

V gene: TRBV11-2
D gene: NA
J gene: TRBJ1-3
clone size: NA
CDR3 protein: CASSLSLFVGKTDTIYF
CDR3 DNA: TGTGCCAGCAGCCTCTCCCTTTTTGTGGGGAAGACAGACACCATATATTTT

V gene: TRBV7-7
D gene: NA
J gene: TRBJ2-5
clone size: NA
CDR3 protein: CASSLALASQETQYF
CDR3 DNA: TGTGCCAGCAGCTTAGCGCTGGCTAGCCAAGAGACCCAGTACTTC

V gene: TRBV6-1
D gene: TRBD1
J gene: TRBJ2-3
clone size: NA
CDR3 protein: CASSAGQGTDTQYF
CDR3 DNA: TGTGCCAGCAGTGCTGGACAGGGGACAGATACGCAGTATTTT

V gene: TRBV19
D gene: NA
J gene: TRBJ1-3
clone size: NA
CDR3 protein: CASSIYEGNTIYF
CDR3 DNA: TGTGCCAGTAGTATCTATGAGGGAAACACCATATATTTT

V gene: TRBV4-1
D gene: TRBD1
J gene: TRBJ2-2
clone size: NA
CDR3 protein: CASSQDRWEELFF
CDR3 DNA: TGCGCCAGCAGCCAGGACAGGTGGGAGGAGCTGTTTTTT

V gene: TRBV6-4
D gene: NA
J gene: TRBJ1-2
clone size: NA
CDR3 protein: CASSDSKIANYGYTF
CDR3 DNA: TGTGCCAGCAGTGACTCGAAGATAGCTAACTATGGCTACACCTTC

V gene: TRBV5-6
D gene: NA
J gene: TRBJ1-1
clone size: NA
CDR3 protein: CASSLERSLNTEAFF
CDR3 DNA: TGTGCCAGCAGCTTGGAAAGAAGCCTGAACACTGAAGCTTTCTTT

V gene: TRBV6-6
D gene: TRBD2
J gene: TRBJ2-3
clone size: NA
CDR3 protein: CASSPQAGGVDTQYF
CDR3 DNA: TGTGCCAGCAGCCCCCAAGCGGGAGGTGTAGATACGCAGTATTTT

V gene: TRBV6-6
D gene: NA
J gene: TRBJ2-1
clone size: NA
CDR3 protein: CASSITGSAYNEQFF
CDR3 DNA: TGTGCCAGCAGCATTACAGGGTCTGCCTACAATGAGCAGTTCTTC

V gene: TRBV11-2
D gene: NA
J gene: TRBJ1-4
clone size: NA
CDR3 protein: CASSFITGGAFNEKLFF
CDR3 DNA: TGTGCCAGCAGTTTCATCACGGGGGGGGCTTTTAATGAAAAACTGTTTTTT

V gene: TRBV27
D gene: NA
J gene: TRBJ2-5
clone size: NA
CDR3 protein: CASCSLMAGPGSSETQYF
CDR3 DNA: TGTGCCAGCTGCAGTCTCATGGCAGGCCCTGGGTCTAGCGAGACCCAGTACTTC

V gene: TRBV10-2
D gene: NA
J gene: TRBJ1-2
clone size: NA
CDR3 protein: CASVGGSFYGYTF
CDR3 DNA: TGCGCCAGCGTGGGGGGATCCTTCTATGGCTACACCTTC

V gene: TRBV9
D gene: NA
J gene: TRBJ1-5
clone size: NA
CDR3 protein: CASSVGLTPDQPQHF
CDR3 DNA: TGTGCCAGCAGCGTTGGGCTGACACCCGATCAGCCCCAGCATTTT

V gene: TRBV7-6
D gene: TRBD2
J gene: TRBJ2-1
clone size: NA
CDR3 protein: CASSPTYGSGRLSSYNEQFF
CDR3 DNA: TGTGCCAGCAGCCCGACTTATGGTAGCGGGAGGTTGAGCTCCTACAATGAGCAGTTCTTC

V gene: TRBV25-1
D gene: NA
J gene: TRBJ1-1
clone size: NA
CDR3 protein: CASSEDRTGRSTEAFF
CDR3 DNA: TGTGCCAGCAGTGAGGACCGAACGGGGAGGAGCACTGAAGCTTTCTTT

V gene: TRBV18
D gene: NA
J gene: TRBJ2-2
clone size: once
CDR3 protein: CASRPTGKNTGELFF
CDR3 DNA: TGTGCCAGCCGCCCGACAGGAAAGAACACCGGGGAGCTGTTTTTT

V gene: TRBV19
D gene: TRBD1
J gene: TRBJ1-5
clone size: NA
CDR3 protein: CASSLRAGGYSNQPQHF
CDR3 DNA: TGTGCCAGTAGTCTCCGGGCAGGGGGATATAGCAATCAGCCCCAGCATTTT

V gene: TRBV2
D gene: TRBD2
J gene: TRBJ2-2
clone size: NA
CDR3 protein: CASSLPGLAVAGELFF
CDR3 DNA: TGTGCCAGCAGTCTACCGGGACTAGCTGTGGCCGGGGAGCTGTTTTTT

V gene: TRBV11-2
D gene: TRBD2
J gene: TRBJ2-1
clone size: NA
CDR3 protein: CASSSLSGRTYNEQFF
CDR3 DNA: TGTGCCAGCAGTTCACTTAGCGGGAGGACCTACAATGAGCAGTTCTTC

V gene: TRBV15
D gene: TRBD1
J gene: TRBJ2-7
clone size: NA
CDR3 protein: CATSFWTGGHDEQYF
CDR3 DNA: TGTGCCACCAGCTTCTGGACAGGCGGTCACGACGAGCAGTACTTC

V gene: TRBV5-4
D gene: NA
J gene: TRBJ2-1
clone size: NA
CDR3 protein: CASSLNTQVNEQFF
CDR3 DNA: TGTGCCAGCAGCCTAAATACTCAGGTCAATGAGCAGTTCTTC

V gene: TRBV27
D gene: TRBD1
J gene: TRBJ1-1
clone size: NA
CDR3 protein: CASSFRDRASQSAFF
CDR3 DNA: TGTGCCAGCAGTTTTCGGGACAGGGCTTCGCAGTCAGCTTTCTTT

V gene: TRBV18
D gene: TRBD1
J gene: TRBJ2-1
clone size: once
CDR3 protein: CASSPLFRTGALNNEQFF
CDR3 DNA: TGTGCCAGCTCACCACTCTTCCGGACAGGGGCCCTTAACAATGAGCAGTTCTTC

V gene: TRBV2
D gene: NA
J gene: TRBJ2-7
clone size: NA
CDR3 protein: CASSDIYEQYF
CDR3 DNA: TGTGCCAGCAGTGATATATACGAGCAGTACTTC

V gene: TRBV7-9
D gene: TRBD2
J gene: TRBJ2-5
clone size: NA
CDR3 protein: CASSLGTSGEHSKETQYF
CDR3 DNA: TGTGCCAGCAGCTTAGGGACTAGCGGGGAACATTCTAAAGAGACCCAGTACTTC

V gene: TRBV27
D gene: NA
J gene: TRBJ2-7
clone size: NA
CDR3 protein: CASSLWGGAGLYEQYF
CDR3 DNA: TGTGCCAGCAGTTTATGGGGCGGGGCAGGGCTCTACGAGCAGTACTTC

V gene: TRBV27
D gene: TRBD1
J gene: TRBJ2-1
clone size: NA
CDR3 protein: CASDWTGGGNEQFF
CDR3 DNA: TGTGCCAGCGATTGGACAGGGGGGGGAAATGAGCAGTTCTTC

V gene: TRBV5-8
D gene: TRBD1
J gene: TRBJ1-1
clone size: NA
CDR3 protein: CASSLPTGATGAFF
CDR3 DNA: TGTGCCAGCAGCTTACCCACAGGGGCCACTGGAGCTTTCTTT

V gene: TRBV19
D gene: NA
J gene: TRBJ2-3
clone size: NA
CDR3 protein: CASSIRRGGTDTQYF
CDR3 DNA: TGTGCCAGTAGTATACGACGGGGTGGCACAGATACGCAGTATTTT

V gene: TRBV10-1
D gene: NA
J gene: TRBJ2-3
clone size: NA
CDR3 protein: CASSTGQDTQYF
CDR3 DNA: TGCGCCAGCAGCACAGGGCAAGATACGCAGTATTTT

V gene: TRBV5-4
D gene: NA
J gene: TRBJ2-1
clone size: NA
CDR3 protein: CASAPGGSEQFF
CDR3 DNA: TGTGCCAGCGCCCCGGGTGGGAGTGAGCAGTTCTTC

V gene: TRBV5-1
D gene: NA
J gene: TRBJ2-7
clone size: NA
CDR3 protein: CASSFGGREYEQYF
CDR3 DNA: TGCGCCAGCAGCTTTGGAGGGAGAGAGTACGAGCAGTACTTC

V gene: TRBV19
D gene: TRBD2
J gene: TRBJ2-2
clone size: NA
CDR3 protein: CATHGHFAGGPSWELFF
CDR3 DNA: TGTGCCACTCATGGCCACTTCGCGGGAGGGCCATCCTGGGAGCTGTTTTTT

V gene: TRBV10-3
D gene: TRBD1
J gene: TRBJ2-1
clone size: NA
CDR3 protein: CAISTRQGRSYNEQFF
CDR3 DNA: TGTGCCATCAGTACACGACAGGGACGCTCCTACAATGAGCAGTTCTTC

V gene: TRBV2
D gene: TRBD1
J gene: TRBJ1-1
clone size: NA
CDR3 protein: CASRIDRVGTEAFF
CDR3 DNA: TGTGCCAGCAGAATCGACAGGGTGGGCACTGAAGCTTTCTTT

V gene: TRBV30
D gene: NA
J gene: TRBJ1-1
clone size: few
CDR3 protein: CAWIRVGNTEAFF
CDR3 DNA: TGTGCCTGGATTCGGGTGGGGAACACTGAAGCTTTCTTT

V gene: TRBV11-3
D gene: TRBD1
J gene: TRBJ1-5
clone size: NA
CDR3 protein: CASSLPNIGQVLQPQHF
CDR3 DNA: TGTGCCAGCAGCTTACCTAACATTGGACAGGTACTTCAGCCCCAGCATTTT

V gene: TRBV18
D gene: NA
J gene: TRBJ1-3
clone size: NA
CDR3 protein: CASSPSPGNSGNTIYF
CDR3 DNA: TGTGCCAGCTCACCATCTCCGGGGAACTCTGGAAACACCATATATTTT

V gene: TRBV27
D gene: NA
J gene: TRBJ2-5
clone size: NA
CDR3 protein: CASSLSRGVSGETQYF
CDR3 DNA: TGTGCCAGCAGTTTATCACGAGGCGTATCGGGAGAGACCCAGTACTTC

V gene: TRBV7-9
D gene: NA
J gene: TRBJ1-5
clone size: NA
CDR3 protein: CASSLGGFQPQHF
CDR3 DNA: TGTGCCAGCAGCTTAGGAGGATTTCAGCCCCAGCATTTT

V gene: TRBV29-1
D gene: TRBD1
J gene: TRBJ2-7
clone size: NA
CDR3 protein: CSVSNDRAEQYF
CDR3 DNA: TGCAGCGTTTCAAACGACAGGGCCGAGCAGTACTTC

V gene: TRBV15
D gene: NA
J gene: TRBJ2-1
clone size: NA
CDR3 protein: CATSTNREFKIYNEQFF
CDR3 DNA: TGTGCCACCAGCACAAACAGGGAGTTTAAAATTTACAATGAGCAGTTCTTC

V gene: TRBV28
D gene: TRBD1
J gene: TRBJ2-6
clone size: once
CDR3 protein: CASSRIGLLRDRKSGANVLTF
CDR3 DNA: TGTGCCAGCAGCCGGATAGGCTTGTTGAGGGACAGGAAATCTGGGGCCAACGTCCTGACTTTC

V gene: TRBV27
D gene: TRBD1
J gene: TRBJ1-5
clone size: NA
CDR3 protein: CASSLDGTGGNQPQHF
CDR3 DNA: TGTGCCAGCAGTTTAGACGGGACAGGAGGCAATCAGCCCCAGCATTTT